The source of this TCR beta chain is a study of cytomegalovirus exposure and HLA in healthy donors (dated by TCRdb to the late 2010s). Notes on the research overall: According to an earlier analysis of 587 of the donors, about 170 million T cells yielded 117 million unique TCR beta sequences and around 300 Gb of sequence data. About 310 gigabases of sequencing data and tens of millions of unique TCR sequences were included in an early release covering about 620 HLA-typed donors. The genetic ancestry cluster associated with self-reported Caucasian donors included around 76% of the approximately 410 genotyped donors. The aim of the study was to test whether cataloging public T cell receptors could identify signatures of past pathogen exposure. The study used immunosequencing to profile the T cell repertoires of approximately 640 subjects and linked those repertoires to cytomegalovirus serostatus. Besides the first cohort of hundreds of subjects, a separate validation cohort made up of about 120 different subjects was used. To predict cytomegalovirus infection status, the study brought together high-throughput TCR immunosequencing, statistical association of individual TCRs with disease status, and machine learning. A later analysis re-examined previously published TCR beta repertoires from several hundred donors and added high-resolution HLA genotyping to investigate patterns of TCR occurrence. The later analysis used no new phenotypic data to find candidate immune exposures, relying instead on TCR beta sequences and their occurrence across donors. To decide whether each TCR beta V gene segment behaved as functional or pseudogenic, an earlier analysis of approximately 600 of the donors relied on high-throughput TCR beta sequencing. Donor age, sex, ethnicity and CMV serostatus were collected together with the repertoire data. Genome-wide SNP genotypes for about 65% of the roughly 700 donors were used in a later genetic analysis, which treated that subset as a discovery cohort. All discovery cohort repertoires had been generated on a single sequencing platform. HLA typing covered class I and class II loci at four-digit resolution. Typing coverage differed by locus: A, B, C, DRB1 and DQB1 were typed in about 620-630 donors, DQA1 in about 500, DPA1 in 606, and DPB1 in roughly 470. Four or five DR-DQ haplotypes were treated as single units for association and clustering because of strong linkage in the cohort. On average, 235,054 unique TCR beta nucleotide sequences were sequenced per donor among 398 genotyped donors of the cohort, with around 19% of those sequences being non-productive. General findings and caveats noted by the study authors: In this cohort, only TCR beta chains were sequenced, and detectable features were limited by the absence of alpha or paired-chain data. The presence/absence analyses assumed that sequencing depth was roughly uniform across donors, and that assumption may not be true. A further reported finding was that TCR beta sequences accurately predicted the HLA-A and HLA-B alleles for most subjects in the first cohort. Strong co-occurrence of HLA alleles, especially DR and DQ, made assigning TCR associations to individual alleles difficult. While some public TCRs were present in many individuals, most TCR sequences turned up only very rarely across donors. A cluster of highly shared sequence variants was judged likely to be a technical artifact of the sequencing pipeline. It was suggested by the authors that the approach could potentially be generalized to other disease states and immunological phenotypes. Compared with equally common non-associated chains, HLA-associated TCR beta chains in a later analysis were more clonally expanded and had lower generation probabilities. The 87-base-pair reads could not distinguish some IMGT-functional V segments, including TRBV6-2 and TRBV6-3, so those segments were excluded. Approximately 18 rarely observed V segments, including chromosome 9 orphons, were excluded from the earlier analysis of several hundred of the donors because counts were too low. A later analysis found that TCR association rates varied across HLA loci, with DRB1 alleles showing the most associated TCRs and HLA-C alleles the fewest. Cytomegalovirus status was reported to be diagnosed by the classifier with high specificity and sensitivity in both the original and validation cohorts. An earlier analysis of some 560 of the donors showed that most TCR beta V segments appeared in productive rearrangements either about 87% or about 30% of the time, which broadly matched IMGT annotations. In vitro tests confirmed that a few of the cytomegalovirus-associated TCR beta chains recognize cytomegalovirus antigens. Several of the top co-occurrence clusters appeared to be linked to parvovirus B19, influenza, CMV and Epstein-Barr virus, according to a later analysis. According to a later analysis, most CMV-associated TCR beta chains appeared to be HLA-restricted, and the HLA associations seemed to be driven largely by CMV exposure. V-gene and J-gene trimming of TCR beta chains was associated with a missense DCLRE1C variant in a later genetic analysis, and the association was replicated in an independent cohort. According to a later genetic analysis, donors in an Asian-associated ancestry cluster had fewer N-insertions in productive TCRs than the roughly 670-donor mean. Correlated functional status among segregating V segments might reflect linkage disequilibrium, but an unknown experimental factor could not be ruled out. Specific HLA alleles were associated with about 17,000 TCR beta sequences at a false discovery rate of 0.05 in a later analysis. Immune exposure information for the cohort was limited to CMV serostatus. Because HLA typing was missing for some donors at each locus, association tests included only the typed subset. The study gave a list of over 150 TCR beta chains associated with cytomegalovirus.

The cohort was made up of approximately 670 healthy bone marrow donors. Cohort members were all nominally healthy when sampled, although unrecorded immune exposures were likely present. The donor tested CMV seronegative, placing the donor among the approximately 400 seronegative members of the cohort. Every donor gave a peripheral blood sample, and the peripheral blood mononuclear cells from that sample were used for TCR beta sequencing. The Qiagen DNeasy Blood Extraction Kit was used to extract genomic DNA from the blood cell samples. Libraries were prepared through the immunoSEQ multiplex PCR assay. For the multiplex PCR, a mixture combining 60 forward primers for TCR Vbeta segments and 13 reverse primers for TCR Jbeta segments was used. Amplification of the CDR3 region of rearranged TCR beta genes was performed with a multiplex PCR assay on genomic DNA. The amplified TCR beta libraries were sequenced on the Illumina HiSeq System as 87-base-pair reads. Per the source publication's procedure: Across the 700 or so repertoires, a later analysis counted tens of millions of unique TCR beta chains, around 10 million of which were shared by at least two donors. To remove PCR and sequencing errors, raw reads were error-corrected and collapsed into unique sequences using a nearest-neighbor algorithm that merged closely related sequences. CDR3 sequences were aligned to IMGT reference sequences to assign V, D and J gene segments. For a sequence to be retained, a match of at least six nucleotides was required to both a V gene segment and a J gene segment. Rearrangements were classified as productive when the CDR3 lacked stop codons and remained in frame with V and J, and all other rearrangements were classified as non-productive. Following IMGT convention, CDR3 was defined as the stretch from the second conserved V-encoded cysteine up to the conserved J-encoded phenylalanine. The earlier analysis of some 600 of the donors excluded sequences that lacked an unambiguous match to a single V gene segment. In an earlier analysis of almost 600 of the donors, a V segment was called functional when productive rearrangements were above 56.7%, and segregating when the standard deviation between donors exceeded 5%. A statistical classification framework was built for diagnosing cytomegalovirus status from the catalog of TCR beta chain sequences. In a later analysis, TCR nucleotide sequences were compared against IMGT/GENE-DB human TR gene sequences so that V and J genes could be assigned. The TCRdist pipeline was used in a later analysis to assign CDR3 sequences and most-parsimonious VDJ recombination scenarios. A later analysis defined each TCR beta chain by its CDR3 amino acid sequence plus V-gene family, and excluded reads lacking a unique V-gene family. To address suspected cross-contamination and a sequencing artifact, a later analysis removed several hundred highly shared, low-generation-probability nucleotide sequences. For each public chain, a later analysis derived a clonal expansion index from normalized ranks of inferred template counts within each repertoire. Generation probabilities in a later analysis came from a VDJ recombination model fitted to out-of-frame rearrangements, and those results were checked against IGoR. A later analysis scored TCR-TCR, TCR-HLA and TCR-CMV co-occurrence with hypergeometric tests, applying a repertoire-size bias correction to TCR pairs. In a later analysis, false discovery rates were estimated by permuting HLA or CMV assignments 20 times. In a later analysis, co-occurring TCRs were grouped using DBSCAN, and TCRdist sequence similarity was added for clustering within HLA-allele-positive subsets. Repertoires with fewer than 30,000 or more than 120,000 public chains were left out of co-occurrence clustering, as were several repertoires with anomalous nucleotide sharing. TCRdb carries this immuneACCESS record with in-frame sequences only. Its versions omit some clonotypes, under half of them owing to an unresolved V gene in the studies checked, with the rest unexplained. V and J calls and clone size are as listed in that table; D and trimming were resolved from the DNA. This sample gives about 83,000 clones in total; less than 85% of them show up just once. The top ten constitute 4% to 5% of the sample.

From the cysteine up to the phenylalanine, the CDR3 has a length of 14 residues. Only the CDR3 portion is preserved as DNA: 42 bases, with reading frame beginning at the first base. Sequences SGHVS (CDR1) and FNYEAQ (CDR2) are obtained from the germline V gene. Germline trimming amounts to 7 bases on V and 7 bases on J, with 7 as the count of junction bases outside the gene matches. Details on this clone: Its recognized antigen is unknown. The record has no base qualities; no much larger clone is one base away.

The source is a man aged 60 to 75 in good health and CMV-seronegative. The chain couples TRBV7-6 to TRBJ1-4, with 9 bases matching TRBD1. Source material: PBMCs. At the DNA level, the sequence is TGTGCCAGCACTTACGACAGGGGGGGTGAAAAACTGTTTTTT. Translated, it reads CASTYDRGGEKLFF.